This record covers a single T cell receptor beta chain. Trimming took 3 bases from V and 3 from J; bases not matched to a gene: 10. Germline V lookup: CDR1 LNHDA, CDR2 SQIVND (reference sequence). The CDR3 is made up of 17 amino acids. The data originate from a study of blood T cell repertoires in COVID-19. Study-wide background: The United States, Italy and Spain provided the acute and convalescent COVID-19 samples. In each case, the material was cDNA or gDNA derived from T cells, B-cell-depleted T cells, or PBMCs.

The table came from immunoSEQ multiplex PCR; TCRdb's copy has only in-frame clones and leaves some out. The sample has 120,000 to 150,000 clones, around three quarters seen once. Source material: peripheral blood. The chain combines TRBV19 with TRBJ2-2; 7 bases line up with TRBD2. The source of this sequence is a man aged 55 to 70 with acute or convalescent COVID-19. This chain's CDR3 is CASSIFWGSGYTGELFF. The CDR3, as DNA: TGTGCCAGTAGTATCTTCTGGGGTAGCGGGTACACCGGGGAGCTGTTTTTT.